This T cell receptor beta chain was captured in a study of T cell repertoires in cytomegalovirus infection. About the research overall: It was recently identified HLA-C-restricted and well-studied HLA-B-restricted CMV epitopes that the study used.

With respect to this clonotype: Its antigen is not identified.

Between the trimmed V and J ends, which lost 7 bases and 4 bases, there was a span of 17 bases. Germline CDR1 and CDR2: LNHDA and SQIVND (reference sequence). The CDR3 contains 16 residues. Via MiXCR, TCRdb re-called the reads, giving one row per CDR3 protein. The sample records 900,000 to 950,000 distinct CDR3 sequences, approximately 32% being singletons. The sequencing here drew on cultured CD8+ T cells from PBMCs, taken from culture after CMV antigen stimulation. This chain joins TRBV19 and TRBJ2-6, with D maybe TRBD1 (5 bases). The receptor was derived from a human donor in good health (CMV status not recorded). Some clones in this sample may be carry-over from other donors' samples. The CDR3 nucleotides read TGTGCCAGTACCCCGACAGTTATATCGGGGGCCAACGTCCTGACTTTC. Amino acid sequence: CASTPTVISGANVLTF.